This is a list of T cell receptor beta chains from one sample in a study of OX40 agonist ivuxolimab in advanced cancers. Clones were read by immunoSEQ multiplex PCR, and TCRdb kept only the in-frame ones, dropping some. The sample gives 74,000 or so clones, around 90% of which show up once; around 2% is in the top ten. Sequenced here: CD4+ or CD8+ T cells sorted from blood, sampled in a trial of the OX40 agonist ivuxolimab. Source of these receptors: an adult with an advanced solid tumor such as melanoma, head and neck, liver or kidney cancer. Each CDR3 is given with its conserved first and last residue. Each record gives: clone size, J gene, V gene, D gene, CDR3 DNA, CDR3 protein. A D gene is named only where the DNA matches it firmly. The size of a clone is reported for some rows only, either as once, few or many, or as a class for expanded clones.

few | TRBJ2-3 | TRBV12-5 | TRBD2 | TGTGCTAGTGGGGCGGGAGGGACAGATACGCAGTATTTT | CASGAGGTDTQYF
. | TRBJ2-2 | TRBV28 | . | TGTGCCAGCAGTTTCCTCCGACAGGACACCGGGGAGCTGTTTTTT | CASSFLRQDTGELFF
. | TRBJ1-1 | TRBV6-5 | . | TGTGCCAGCAGGCGGGGGGGTAACACTGAAGCTTTCTTT | CASRRGGNTEAFF
. | TRBJ2-7 | TRBV5-6 | TRBD2 | TGTGCCAGCAGCTTCGGACTAGCGGTCATGCCCTCCTACGAGCAGTACTTC | CASSFGLAVMPSYEQYF
. | TRBJ2-1 | TRBV10-3 | . | TGTGCCATCAGTAAGGGGGTAAGGGGAGAAGATGAGCAGTTCTTC | CAISKGVRGEDEQFF
. | TRBJ2-3 | TRBV6-1 | . | TGTGCCAGCAGTGTCGGGGGGCCGGCAGATACGCAGTATTTT | CASSVGGPADTQYF
. | TRBJ1-1 | TRBV6-4 | . | TGTGCCAGCTCCCAGCGGGAGGGGGCTGAAGCTTTCTTT | CASSQREGAEAFF
. | TRBJ1-1 | TRBV6-6 | . | TGTGCCAGCAGCGGGTGGGCGACAAACACTGAAGCTTTCTTT | CASSGWATNTEAFF
. | TRBJ2-5 | TRBV5-5 | TRBD1 | TGTGCCAGCAGCTCGGACAGGGGACAAGAGACCCAGTACTTC | CASSSDRGQETQYF
. | TRBJ2-2 | TRBV5-1 | TRBD1 | TGCGCCAGCACGGGCCGGACAGGGGTGGTCGCCGGGGAGCTGTTTTTT | CASTGRTGVVAGELFF
. | TRBJ1-6 | TRBV4-3 | . | TGCGCCAGCAGCCTTCGGGACGGCAATTCACCCCTCCACTTT | CASSLRDGNSPLHF
. | TRBJ2-3 | TRBV11-2 | . | TGTGCCAGCAGCTTAGGGACAGATTTCACAGATACGCAGTATTTT | CASSLGTDFTDTQYF
. | TRBJ1-1 | TRBV7-2 | . | TGTGCCAGCAGCCTAACACAAAACACTGAAGCTTTCTTT | CASSLTQNTEAFF
once | TRBJ2-7 | TRBV27 | . | TGTGCCAGCAGTTTATTGGTCCAGGGAGGCTCCTACGAGCAGTACTTC | CASSLLVQGGSYEQYF
once | TRBJ2-7 | TRBV11-1 | TRBD2 | TGTGCCAGCAGCTTAGACCCATCTCTAGGGAGGGGCTACGAGCAGTACTTC | CASSLDPSLGRGYEQYF
. | TRBJ1-5 | TRBV28 | . | TGTGCCAGCAGTTTGGTAGGAGTTAGCAATCAGCCCCAGCATTTT | CASSLVGVSNQPQHF
. | TRBJ2-5 | TRBV5-6 | . | TGTGCCAGCAGCCCGGCCCACGTCCAAGAGACCCAGTACTTC | CASSPAHVQETQYF
. | TRBJ1-3 | TRBV30 | . | TGTGCCTGGAGTGTTATGGGGATTGGAAACACCATATATTTT | CAWSVMGIGNTIYF
. | TRBJ2-7 | TRBV15 | . | TGTGCCACCAGCATTAAACAGGGGCGGGGCGAGCAGTACTTC | CATSIKQGRGEQYF
. | TRBJ2-3 | TRBV11-3 | . | TGTGCCAGCAGCCCAGGGTTGGGCACAGATACGCAGTATTTT | CASSPGLGTDTQYF
few | TRBJ1-2 | TRBV4-2 | . | TGTGCCAGCAGCCAAGATTCCTCGGGGGGCGCAGGATGGGATGGCTACACCTTC | CASSQDSSGGAGWDGYTF
. | TRBJ1-4 | TRBV30 | TRBD1 | TGTGCCTGGAGTGTACGAGGACAGGGACGGGAAAAACTGTTTTTT | CAWSVRGQGREKLFF
. | TRBJ2-3 | TRBV7-7 | . | TGTGCCAGCAGCTCGCTCTCCGGGGAAGATACGCAGTATTTT | CASSSLSGEDTQYF
once | TRBJ1-3 | TRBV6-1 | . | TGTGCCAGTGGACCGGGTGGAAACACCATATATTTT | CASGPGGNTIYF
once | TRBJ2-6 | TRBV28 | . | TGTGCCAGCAGTTCCCATAAGTTTGGGGCCAACGTCCTGACTTTC | CASSSHKFGANVLTF
. | TRBJ2-7 | TRBV15 | . | TGTGCCACCAGCAGAGATAAGGGGTACGAGCAGTACTTC | CATSRDKGYEQYF